This T cell receptor (beta chain) was identified during a study of T cell changes during pregnancy in multiple sclerosis (dated by TCRdb to between 2018 and 2021). With respect to the entire study: In women with multiple sclerosis, the researchers looked at how the T cell repertoire shifted as pregnancy progressed.

On this clone: What this receptor recognizes is not known. No base qualities exist here, and no much larger clone lies one base off it.

Library generation was performed with the immunoSEQ multiplex PCR assay. The table was pulled from immuneACCESS by TCRdb, which kept in-frame rearrangements only. Such tables lose some clones; where checked, under half of the loss comes from unresolved V genes, and the rest has no known cause. This sample is represented by roughly 40,000 clones; about nine tenths of them were singletons. Of the sample, roughly 0.5% is held by the ten largest clones. From a lookup of the germline V gene, CDR1 and CDR2 are SGHTA and FQGNSA. V lost 4 bases and J lost 5 bases, and the count of bases not matched to a germline gene is 12. Including the terminal cysteine and phenylalanine, the CDR3 comprises 16 residues. Left in the record is the CDR3 DNA by itself, 48 bases read in frame from the first base.

This receptor was obtained from a female donor in good health, enrolled as a control in a pregnancy study. The specimen comprised CD4+ T cells from peripheral blood mononuclear cells, sampled in the first trimester of pregnancy. The rearranged segments are TRBV7-2 and TRBJ2-5; TRBD2 agrees with 8 junctional bases. At the DNA level, the sequence is TGTGCCAGCAGCTCGGGGCGCGGGGTAGCGGGGGAGACCCAGTACTTC. Translated, this gives CASSSGRGVAGETQYF.